These T cell receptor beta chains were read from a single sample in a study of shared clonotypes between healthy human individuals. Data came from immunoSEQ multiplex PCR; TCRdb stores just in-frame clones and leaves some out. The sample records roughly 1,500,000 clones, just under 99% being singletons. Source material: naive CD4+ T cells sorted from blood. These receptors were taken from a man younger than 45 in good health. Both conserved end residues are part of each CDR3. D genes are given only for firm matches. Clone size is not always given. Where it is, it says once, few, many or a class for expanded clones.

V gene	CDR3 length	clone size	J gene	D gene	CDR3 DNA	CDR3 protein
TRBV11-3	15	.	TRBJ2-3	TRBD2	TGTGCCAGCAGCTTAGCGGGAGGGCCCAGGGATACGCAGTATTTT	CASSLAGGPRDTQYF
TRBV4-3	15	.	TRBJ2-2	.	TGCGCCAGCAGCCAAGTGGCAGGGGGGACCGGGGAGCTGTTTTTT	CASSQVAGGTGELFF
TRBV18	15	.	TRBJ1-1	.	TGTGCCAGCTCACCACCGCTGGCGACGGAGACTGAAGCTTTCTTT	CASSPPLATETEAFF
TRBV6-5	14	.	TRBJ2-2	.	TGTGCCAGCAGTGGACAGAGAAACACCGGGGAGCTGTTTTTT	CASSGQRNTGELFF
TRBV9	14	.	TRBJ2-1	TRBD2	TGTGCCAGCAGCGTGTCACTAGCGATCGGTGAGCAGTTCTTC	CASSVSLAIGEQFF
TRBV10-3	13	.	TRBJ1-1	TRBD1	TGTGCCATCAGGACAGGGGAAGAAACTGAAGCTTTCTTT	CAIRTGEETEAFF
TRBV28	13	.	TRBJ2-7	.	TGTGCCAGCAGTTTGAGTAGCACCTACGAGCAGTACTTC	CASSLSSTYEQYF
TRBV10-2	17	.	TRBJ2-2	TRBD2	TGCGCCAGCCGCCTAGCGGGAGGGCCTGTCGGCACCGGGGAGCTGTTTTTT	CASRLAGGPVGTGELFF
TRBV7-2	14	.	TRBJ2-3	TRBD1	TGTGCCAGCAGACTCGACAGGGACACAGATACGCAGTATTTT	CASRLDRDTDTQYF
TRBV6-1	15	.	TRBJ2-7	TRBD1	TGTGCCAGCAGTGAGAATCGGCAGGGGGAAACCGAGCAGTACTTC	CASSENRQGETEQYF
TRBV6-5	13	.	TRBJ2-7	.	TGTGCCAGCAGCAAACTAGGCACGTACGAGCAGTACTTC	CASSKLGTYEQYF
TRBV25-1	12	.	TRBJ2-2	.	TGTGCCAGCAAGGGGATCACCGGGGAGCTGTTTTTT	CASKGITGELFF
TRBV9	18	.	TRBJ2-1	TRBD1	TGTGCCAGCAGCGTAGGAATTCCGGGACAGGGGGCCCAAAATGAGCAGTTCTTC	CASSVGIPGQGAQNEQFF
TRBV7-9	15	once	TRBJ2-3	TRBD2	TGTGCCAGCAGCTTAGCTAGCGGGGGCACAGATACGCAGTATTTT	CASSLASGGTDTQYF
TRBV29-1	14	.	TRBJ2-1	.	TGCAGCGTCGGACTGCTGAGCTCCTACAATGAGCAGTTCTTC	CSVGLLSSYNEQFF
TRBV7-2	14	.	TRBJ2-7	TRBD1	TGTGCCAGCAGCGACAGGGGGAAGGCTTACGAGCAGTACTTC	CASSDRGKAYEQYF
TRBV5-8	17	.	TRBJ1-1	.	TGTGCCAGCAGCTTGAGGAGAGGTCTGGGCCGGGGCACTGAAGCTTTCTTT	CASSLRRGLGRGTEAFF
TRBV9	16	.	TRBJ2-3	.	TGTGCCAGCGGGGTGGGAGTAGACCTTAGCACAGATACGCAGTATTTT	CASGVGVDLSTDTQYF
TRBV18	15	.	TRBJ2-5	.	TGTGCCAGCTCACTCGGGGCCACAGGGAAAGAGACCCAGTACTTC	CASSLGATGKETQYF
TRBV2	15	.	TRBJ1-2	TRBD1	TGTGCCAGCAGGAAACCGGGACAGTTAAAGGGTGGCTACACCTTC	CASRKPGQLKGGYTF
TRBV9	10	.	TRBJ2-7	.	TGTGCCAGCAGCGGCTCGTGGCAGTACTTC	CASSGSWQYF
TRBV25-1	14	.	TRBJ2-5	TRBD2	TGTGCCAGCACTCCCTGGGGGGGCCAAGAGACCCAGTACTTC	CASTPWGGQETQYF
TRBV9	15	.	TRBJ2-7	TRBD2	TGTGCCAGCAGCGTAGCGCCAGCGGGAGCTCGAGAGCAGTACTTC	CASSVAPAGAREQYF
TRBV4-1	17	.	TRBJ2-1	TRBD2	TGCGCCAGCAGCCAGGTTATAGCGGGAGTCCAGTACAATGAGCAGTTCTTC	CASSQVIAGVQYNEQFF
TRBV5-1	15	.	TRBJ1-2	TRBD1	TGCGCCAGCAGCCCCTATGGACAGGGCCCCTATGGCTACACCTTC	CASSPYGQGPYGYTF
TRBV28	13	.	TRBJ1-2	.	TGTGCCAGCAGTTTATTGGGGGGCGGTGGCTACACCTTC	CASSLLGGGGYTF
TRBV5-1	14	.	TRBJ2-1	.	TGCGCCAGCAGAACCGGGACTCCCTACAATGAGCAGTTCTTC	CASRTGTPYNEQFF
TRBV9	15	once	TRBJ2-1	.	TGTGCCAGCAGCGTAGGGAAGCGGTCCTACAATGAGCAGTTCTTC	CASSVGKRSYNEQFF
TRBV9	14	.	TRBJ2-5	TRBD2	TGTGCCAGCAGCGGGGAGGGTACTCGAAAGACCCAGTACTTC	CASSGEGTRKTQYF
TRBV5-1	15	.	TRBJ2-1	.	TGCGCCAGCAGCGCCAGCGGAAGCTCCTACAATGAGCAGTTCTTC	CASSASGSSYNEQFF
TRBV4-1	17	once	TRBJ2-3	TRBD2	TGCGCCAGCAGCCAAGATTCAAGCGGGAGGCCTACAGATACGCAGTATTTT	CASSQDSSGRPTDTQYF
TRBV29-1	13	.	TRBJ1-1	TRBD1	TGCAGCGTCCACCAGACAGGGGCCACTGAAGCTTTCTTT	CSVHQTGATEAFF
TRBV2	18	.	TRBJ2-1	TRBD2	TGTGCCAGCAGTGTGGGACTAGCCCCCTTAACAGAAAACAATGAGCAGTTCTTC	CASSVGLAPLTENNEQFF
TRBV11-2	14	.	TRBJ1-2	.	TGTGCCAGCAGGCCTACAGGGTTCTTCTATGGCTACACCTTC	CASRPTGFFYGYTF
TRBV5-1	13	.	TRBJ1-2	.	TGCGCCAGCAGCCACCGGTCCGGCGATGGCTACACCTTC	CASSHRSGDGYTF
TRBV5-1	13	.	TRBJ1-2	.	TGCGCCAGCAGATTTGAGGGGGACTATGGCTACACCTTC	CASRFEGDYGYTF
TRBV5-4	15	.	TRBJ2-1	TRBD2	TGTGCCAGCAGCAGAGGACTAGCGGGGGACAATGAGCAGTTCTTC	CASSRGLAGDNEQFF
TRBV5-4	15	.	TRBJ2-2	.	TGTGCCAGCAGTCATAAACGTGAGGGCGAGGGGGAGCTGTTTTTT	CASSHKREGEGELFF
TRBV28	16	.	TRBJ1-2	.	TGTGCCAGCAGTTTACGGCAGGGGCGATTCTCGGATGGCTACACCTTC	CASSLRQGRFSDGYTF
TRBV7-2	16	.	TRBJ2-1	.	TGTGCCAGCACCCAGACTGGCCCGAGCTCCTACAATGAGCAGTTCTTC	CASTQTGPSSYNEQFF
TRBV9	18	.	TRBJ2-6	.	TGTGCCAGAATCCCTGGGGGCCCGACAAGCTCTGGGGCCAACGTCCTGACTTTC	CARIPGGPTSSGANVLTF
TRBV6-5	14	.	TRBJ1-2	.	TGTGCCAGCAGCCCTTTTTCGGGAATATATGGCTACACCTTC	CASSPFSGIYGYTF
TRBV28	18	.	TRBJ2-7	.	TGTGCCAGCAGTTTATTAGGGTCTGGAGGGACAGCCGACTACGAGCAGTACTTC	CASSLLGSGGTADYEQYF
TRBV7-9	17	.	TRBJ2-7	TRBD2	TGTGCCAGCAGCATCTGGACTAGCGGGAGTGCTACCTACGAGCAGTACTTC	CASSIWTSGSATYEQYF
TRBV28	12	.	TRBJ1-5	.	TGTGCCAGCAGTCGGGACGGGCAGCCCCAGCATTTT	CASSRDGQPQHF
TRBV4-1	15	.	TRBJ1-4	.	TGCGCCAGCAGCCAGGGGCCCTTGGGGCGGGAAAAACTGTTTTTT	CASSQGPLGREKLFF
TRBV5-6	15	once	TRBJ2-1	.	TGTGCCAGCCTCCCGACGGCGAGCTCCTACAATGAGCAGTTCTTC	CASLPTASSYNEQFF
TRBV5-1	16	.	TRBJ2-1	.	TGCGCCAGCGCAATTAGGAGGGAGAATGGGGACAATGAGCAGTTCTTC	CASAIRRENGDNEQFF
TRBV11-2	12	.	TRBJ2-4	TRBD1	TGTGCCAGCAGCTTCGGGGACAGGAGGCAGTACTTC	CASSFGDRRQYF
TRBV5-1	15	.	TRBJ2-5	TRBD1	TGCGCCAGCAGCTTGGTTGGGACAGGGGGCGAGACCCAGTACTTC	CASSLVGTGGETQYF
TRBV5-1	16	.	TRBJ2-1	.	TGCGCCAGCAGCTTTAGGAGCGGAAGCTCCTACAATGAGCAGTTCTTC	CASSFRSGSSYNEQFF
TRBV2	15	.	TRBJ2-2	TRBD2	TGTGCCAGCAGTGTTACGGGGGGTAACACCGGGGAGCTGTTTTTT	CASSVTGGNTGELFF
TRBV5-1	14	.	TRBJ2-5	TRBD1	TGCGCCAGCAGCACGGGACAGGGTGAAGAGACCCAGTACTTC	CASSTGQGEETQYF
TRBV5-4	15	.	TRBJ2-1	.	TGTGCCAGCAGTCCTTTGAGACAGACAGGCAATGAGCAGTTCTTC	CASSPLRQTGNEQFF
TRBV5-1	17	.	TRBJ2-7	.	TGCGCCAGCAGCTTGAGTGTAATGGCGGGCATCTCCTACGAGCAGTACTTC	CASSLSVMAGISYEQYF
TRBV27	17	.	TRBJ2-6	.	TGTGCCAGCAGTCTCCTCCCACTCAACTCTGGGGCCAACGTCCTGACTTTC	CASSLLPLNSGANVLTF
TRBV7-9	12	.	TRBJ2-7	.	TGTGCCAGCAGCAGGACTGACTACGAGCAGTACTTC	CASSRTDYEQYF
TRBV7-8	12	.	TRBJ2-5	.	TGTGCCAGCAGCTTAGTACTGGGGACCCAGTACTTC	CASSLVLGTQYF